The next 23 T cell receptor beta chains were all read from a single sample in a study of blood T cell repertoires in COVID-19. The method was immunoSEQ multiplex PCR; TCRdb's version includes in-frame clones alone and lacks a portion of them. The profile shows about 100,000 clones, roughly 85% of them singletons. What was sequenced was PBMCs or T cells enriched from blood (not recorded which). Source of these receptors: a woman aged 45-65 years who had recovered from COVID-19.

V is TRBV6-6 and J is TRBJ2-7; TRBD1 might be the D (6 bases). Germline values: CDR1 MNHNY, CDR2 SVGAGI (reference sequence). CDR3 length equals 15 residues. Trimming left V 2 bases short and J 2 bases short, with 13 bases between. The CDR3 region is CASSYPPDRTYEQYF. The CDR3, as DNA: TGTGCCAGCAGTTACCCACCGGACAGAACCTACGAGCAGTACTTC.

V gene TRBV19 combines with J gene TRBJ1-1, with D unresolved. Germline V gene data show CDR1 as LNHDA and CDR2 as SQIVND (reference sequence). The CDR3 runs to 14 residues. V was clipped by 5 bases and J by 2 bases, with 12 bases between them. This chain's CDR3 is CASSSVRQNTEAFF. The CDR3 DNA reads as TGTGCCAGTAGTTCCGTTAGACAAAACACTGAAGCTTTCTTT.

CDR3 DNA sequence: TGTGCCAGCATCCTTAGCGGCGCGAACACCGGGGAGCTGTTTTTT. Residues: CASILSGANTGELFF. The rearrangement uses TRBV28 and TRBJ2-2; tentative D call: TRBD2 (6 bases). With 7 bases removed from V and 0 bases from J, the gap between germline ends came to 12 bases. Germline V gene sequence: CDR1 MDHEN, CDR2 SYDVKM. The CDR3 covers 15 residues.

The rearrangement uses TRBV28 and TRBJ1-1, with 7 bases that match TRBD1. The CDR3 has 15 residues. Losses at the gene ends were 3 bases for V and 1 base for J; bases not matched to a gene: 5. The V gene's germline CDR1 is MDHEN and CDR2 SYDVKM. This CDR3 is CASSFNRGRNTEAFF. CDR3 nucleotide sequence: TGTGCCAGCAGTTTTAACAGGGGCAGGAACACTGAAGCTTTCTTT.

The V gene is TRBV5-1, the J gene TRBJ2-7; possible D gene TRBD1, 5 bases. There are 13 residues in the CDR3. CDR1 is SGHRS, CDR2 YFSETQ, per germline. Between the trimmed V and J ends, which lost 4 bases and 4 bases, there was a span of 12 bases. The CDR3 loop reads CASSRADIYEQYF. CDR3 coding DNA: TGCGCCAGCAGCAGGGCGGACATATACGAGCAGTACTTC.

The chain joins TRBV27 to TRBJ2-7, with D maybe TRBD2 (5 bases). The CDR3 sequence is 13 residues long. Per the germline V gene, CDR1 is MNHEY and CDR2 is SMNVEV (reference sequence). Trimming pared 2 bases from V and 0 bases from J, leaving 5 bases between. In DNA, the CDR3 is TGTGCCAGCAGTTTACGGGACTCCTACGAGCAGTACTTC. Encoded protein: CASSLRDSYEQYF.

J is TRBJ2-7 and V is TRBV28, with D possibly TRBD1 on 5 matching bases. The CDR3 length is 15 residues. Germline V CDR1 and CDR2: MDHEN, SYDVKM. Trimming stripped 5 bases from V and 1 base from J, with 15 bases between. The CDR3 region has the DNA TGTGCCAGCAGTCGAGACAGCGAAGAGTCCTACGAGCAGTACTTC. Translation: CASSRDSEESYEQYF.

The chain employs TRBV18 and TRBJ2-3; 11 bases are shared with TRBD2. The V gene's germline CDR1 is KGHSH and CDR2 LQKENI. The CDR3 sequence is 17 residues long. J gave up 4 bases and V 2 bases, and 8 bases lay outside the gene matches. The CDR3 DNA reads TGTGCCAGCTCACCAAAGTCTAGCGGGGGGATGGCAGATACGCAGTATTTT. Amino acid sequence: CASSPKSSGGMADTQYF.

The chain's CDR3 is CASSLYQGSDEQFF. In DNA, the CDR3 is TGTGCCAGCAGTTTGTACCAGGGGTCGGATGAGCAGTTCTTC. This chain uses TRBV28 with TRBJ2-1, with D maybe TRBD1 (6 bases). V was pared by 3 bases and J by 8 bases, with 14 bases between. This CDR3 comprises 14 residues. Germline CDR1 MDHEN, CDR2 SYDVKM.

CDR3 region: CASSSGVNQPQHF. CDR3 DNA: TGTGCCAGCAGTTCGGGGGTCAATCAGCCCCAGCATTTT. The chain uses TRBV27 and TRBJ1-5; weak D call: TRBD1 (5 bases). The CDR3 length is 13 residues. Germline V CDR1 and CDR2: MNHEY, SMNVEV (reference sequence). V dropped 4 bases and J dropped 3 bases, with 7 bases sitting between them.

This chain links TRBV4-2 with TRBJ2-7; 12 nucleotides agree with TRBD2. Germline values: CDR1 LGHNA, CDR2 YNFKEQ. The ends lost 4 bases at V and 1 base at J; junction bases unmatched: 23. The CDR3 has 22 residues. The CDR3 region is CASSPGGGSGTSGHPFSYEQYF. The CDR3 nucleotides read TGTGCCAGCAGCCCCGGAGGGGGATCCGGGACTAGCGGGCACCCCTTTTCCTACGAGCAGTACTTC.

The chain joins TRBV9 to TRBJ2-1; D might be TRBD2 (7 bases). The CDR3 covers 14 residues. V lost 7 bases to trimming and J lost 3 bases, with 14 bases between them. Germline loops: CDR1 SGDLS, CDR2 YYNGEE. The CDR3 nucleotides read TGTGCCAGCGCACGAGGGGGGGTCTACAATGAGCAGTTCTTC. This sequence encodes CASARGGVYNEQFF.

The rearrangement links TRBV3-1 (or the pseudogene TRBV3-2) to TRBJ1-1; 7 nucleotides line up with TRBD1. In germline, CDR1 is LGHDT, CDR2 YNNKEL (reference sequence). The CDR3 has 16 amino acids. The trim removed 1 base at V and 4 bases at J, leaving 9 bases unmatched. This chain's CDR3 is CASSQGLGGRGTEAFF. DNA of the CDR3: TGTGCCAGCAGCCAAGGTCTAGGGGGCAGGGGCACTGAAGCTTTCTTT.

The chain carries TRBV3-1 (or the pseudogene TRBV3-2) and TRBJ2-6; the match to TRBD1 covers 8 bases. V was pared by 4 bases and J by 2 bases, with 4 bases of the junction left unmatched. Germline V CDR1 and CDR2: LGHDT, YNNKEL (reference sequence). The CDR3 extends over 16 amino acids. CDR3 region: CASSRWTGPGANVLTF. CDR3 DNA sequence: TGTGCCAGCAGCCGTTGGACAGGGCCTGGGGCCAACGTCCTGACTTTC.

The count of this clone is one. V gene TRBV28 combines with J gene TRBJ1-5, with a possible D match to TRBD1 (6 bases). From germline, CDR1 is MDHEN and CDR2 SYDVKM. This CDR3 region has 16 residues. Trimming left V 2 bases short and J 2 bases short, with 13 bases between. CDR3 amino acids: CASSLGGAFGNQPQHF. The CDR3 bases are TGTGCCAGCAGTTTAGGGGGCGCGTTTGGCAATCAGCCCCAGCATTTT.

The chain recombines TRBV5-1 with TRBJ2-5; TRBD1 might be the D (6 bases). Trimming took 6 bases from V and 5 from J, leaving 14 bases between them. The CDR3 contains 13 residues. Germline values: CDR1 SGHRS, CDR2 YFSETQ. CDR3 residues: CASNRVLGETQYF. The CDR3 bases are TGCGCCAGCAACAGGGTTTTGGGGGAGACCCAGTACTTC.

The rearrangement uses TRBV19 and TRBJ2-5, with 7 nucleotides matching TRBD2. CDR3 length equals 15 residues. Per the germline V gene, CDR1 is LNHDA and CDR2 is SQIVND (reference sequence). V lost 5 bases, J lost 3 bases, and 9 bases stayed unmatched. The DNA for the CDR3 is TGTGCCAGTAGTTCCGTCTGGCTAGCGGAAGAGACCCAGTACTTC. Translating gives CASSSVWLAEETQYF.

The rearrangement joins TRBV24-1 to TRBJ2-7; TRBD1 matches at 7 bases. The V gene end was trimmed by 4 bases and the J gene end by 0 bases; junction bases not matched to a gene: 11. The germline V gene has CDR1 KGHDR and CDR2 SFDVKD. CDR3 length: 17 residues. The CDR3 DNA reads TGTGCCACCAGTGAACGGAGTGACCGGGACAGCTCCTACGAGCAGTACTTC. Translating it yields CATSERSDRDSSYEQYF.

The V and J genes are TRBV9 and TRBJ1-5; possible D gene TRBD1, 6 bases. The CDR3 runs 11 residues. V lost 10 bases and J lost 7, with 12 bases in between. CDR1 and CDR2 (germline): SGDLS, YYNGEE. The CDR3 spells CAPEGEQPQHF. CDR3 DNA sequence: TGTGCCCCCGAGGGGGAGCAGCCCCAGCATTTT.

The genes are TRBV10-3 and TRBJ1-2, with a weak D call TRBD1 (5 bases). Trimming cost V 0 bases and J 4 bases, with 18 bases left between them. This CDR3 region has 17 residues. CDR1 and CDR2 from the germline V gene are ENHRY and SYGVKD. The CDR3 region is CAISESGSREGLYGYTF. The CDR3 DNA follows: TGTGCCATCAGTGAGTCGGGAAGCAGGGAAGGCCTCTATGGCTACACCTTC.

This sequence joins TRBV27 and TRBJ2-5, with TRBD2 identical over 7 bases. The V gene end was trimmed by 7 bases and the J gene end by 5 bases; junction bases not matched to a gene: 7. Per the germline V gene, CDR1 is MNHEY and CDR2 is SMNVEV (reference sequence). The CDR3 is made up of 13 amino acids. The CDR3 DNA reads TGTGCCAGCAAGGGCGGGAGTGGGGAGACCCAGTACTTC. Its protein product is CASKGGSGETQYF.

The CDR3 nucleotides read TGTGCCACCCTCCCCGGGACAGGGGGCGACTATGGCTACACCTTC. Protein product: CATLPGTGGDYGYTF. V and J are TRBV19 and TRBJ1-2; 12 nucleotides agree with TRBD1. The CDR3 totals 15 residues. The V gene end was trimmed by 10 bases and the J gene end by 3 bases; junction bases not matched to a gene: 9. Germline CDR1 LNHDA, CDR2 SQIVND (reference sequence).

The CDR3 DNA reads TGTGCCAGCAGCTTGCCTTCTAATACGCAGTATTTT. It is translated as CASSLPSNTQYF. The V gene is TRBV7-8, the J gene TRBJ2-3; D is uncertain. Trimming stripped 3 bases from V and 7 bases from J, with 8 bases between. The germline CDR1 and CDR2 sequences are SGHVS and FQNEAQ. This CDR3 has 12 residues.